This section outlines one T cell receptor beta chain sequence together with its context. Measured with immunoSEQ multiplex PCR; TCRdb has only the in-frame clones, and not every one. The sample has 180,000 or so clones, roughly 84% seen once. The ends lost 2 bases at V and 7 bases at J; junction bases unmatched: 8. Germline V CDR1 and CDR2: KGHSH, LQKENI. The CDR3 is made up of 16 amino acids. This entry is derived from a study of blood T cell repertoires in COVID-19. The TCR sequence derives from a woman aged 60-75 years who had recovered from COVID-19. The V and J genes are TRBV18 and TRBJ1-6; 7 bases are a match to TRBD1. Sequencing used PBMCs or T cells enriched from blood (not recorded which). Written as DNA, the CDR3 is TGTGCCAGCTCACCAGCACCGGAGGGGGCCAATTCACCCCTCCACTTT. Encoded protein: CASSPAPEGANSPLHF. Together with reference TRBV18 and TRBJ1-6, the CDR3 gives the full variable domain: NAGVMQNPRHLVRRRGQEARLRCSPMKGHSHVYWYRQLPEEGLKFMVYLQKENIIDESGMPKERFSAEFPKEGPSILRIQQVVRGDSAAYFCASSPAPEGANSPLHFGNGTRLTVT.